Sequencing of this T cell receptor (beta chain) was carried out in a study of response to subunit inactivated influenza vaccine. CDR1 and CDR2 (germline): KGHDR, SFDVKD. The CDR3 is 14 amino acids. TCRdb processed the RT-PCR reads anew with MiXCR; each CDR3 protein has one entry. The table lists roughly 500,000 distinct CDR3 sequences, approximately 24% of them singletons. About this clonotype itself: Its ends do not fully match the called genes, so a read error is possible.

These data were also filed under a second study, of T cells expressing NK-cell markers. That study adds: TCR beta cDNA was made by 5'RACE template switching with UMIs. Sorting was limited to alpha-beta TCR-expressing T cells with an anti-gamma-delta TCR antibody in several experiments. Topping the CD3+CD56-NKG2C+ fraction as well were these clonotypes, in a few donors. Whether expanded NKG2C+ T cell clones were HCMV-specific remained unclear.

The chain carries TRBV24-1 and TRBJ2-5; no reliable D call. The sequence came from a man in his fifties who received an inactivated influenza vaccine. The sequencing used CD4+ T cells sorted from PBMCs, collected roughly 13 days after vaccination. The CDR3 DNA is TGTGCCACCAGTGACTATAGGTACCAAGGGACCCAGTACTTC. Translating gives CATSDYRYQGTQYF.